This T cell receptor (beta chain) was documented in a study of regulatory T cells in long-lasting Graves disease. Building of the TCR beta libraries involved iRepertoire HTBI primers and Arm-PCR of CDR3 regions. TCRdb passed the multiplex PCR reads through MiXCR, listing each CDR3 protein once. Of approximately 560,000 distinct CDR3 sequences listed, around 15% are singletons. This clonotype was counted a few times. The CDR3 covers 11 residues. Germline-derived CDR1 and CDR2 are MNHEY and SVGAGI. The V end lost 4 bases, the J end lost 5 bases, and 5 bases lay between the germline ends. As for time point: newly diagnosed GD, antithyroid drugs for less than 3 months. PBMC-derived RNA was used for the TCR library. A further study also used this sample, focusing on T cells in Graves' hyperthyroidism and ophthalmopathy. That work adds: HTBI primers were employed in a first-round RT-PCR of the TCR CDR3. A median 6.5 months before onset, the model predicted ophthalmopathy.

This clonotype was sampled from a man between 18 and 29 years old with Graves disease. The gene calls are TRBV6-5 and TRBJ2-5; D remains unclear. The starting material was peripheral blood mononuclear cells (PBMCs), obtained at new diagnosis, from a patient treated with antithyroid drugs. In DNA form, the CDR3 reads TGTGCCAGCAGTTCCATGGAGACCCAGTACTTC. This sequence encodes CASSSMETQYF.